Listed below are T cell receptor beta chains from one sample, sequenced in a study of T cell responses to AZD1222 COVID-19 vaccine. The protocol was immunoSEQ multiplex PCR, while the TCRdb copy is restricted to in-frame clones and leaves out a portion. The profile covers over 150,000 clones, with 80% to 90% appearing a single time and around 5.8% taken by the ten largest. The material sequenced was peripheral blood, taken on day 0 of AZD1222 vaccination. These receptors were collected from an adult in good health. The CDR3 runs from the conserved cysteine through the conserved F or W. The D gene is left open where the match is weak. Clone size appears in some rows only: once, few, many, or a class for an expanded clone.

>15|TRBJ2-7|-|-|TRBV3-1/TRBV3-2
CASSQVTGTPYEQYF
TGTGCCAGCAGCCAAGTAACCGGGACCCCCTACGAGCAGTACTTC
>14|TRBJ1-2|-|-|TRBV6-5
CASRAGVVDYGYTF
TGTGCCAGCAGAGCAGGGGTGGTTGACTATGGCTACACCTTC
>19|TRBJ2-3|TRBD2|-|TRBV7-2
CASSFLTSGRALSTDTQYF
TGTGCCAGCAGCTTCCTGACTAGCGGGAGGGCCCTGAGCACAGATACGCAGTATTTT
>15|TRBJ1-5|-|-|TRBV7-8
CASSPRSGGGQPQHF
TGTGCCAGCAGCCCAAGGAGCGGGGGAGGGCAGCCCCAGCATTTT
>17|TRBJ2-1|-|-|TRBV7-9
CASSLGSGLSSYNEQFF
TGTGCCAGCAGCTTAGGTAGCGGCCTAAGCTCCTACAATGAGCAGTTCTTC
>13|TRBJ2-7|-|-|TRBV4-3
CASSQDRGYEQYF
TGCGCCAGCAGCCAAGATCGGGGTTACGAGCAGTACTTC
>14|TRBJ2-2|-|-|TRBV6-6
CASSPGTPYGELFF
TGTGCCAGCAGCCCCGGGACACCCTACGGGGAGCTGTTTTTT
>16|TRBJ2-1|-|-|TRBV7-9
CASSLDGTGPRNEQFF
TGTGCCAGCAGCTTAGATGGAACAGGGCCGCGCAATGAGCAGTTCTTC
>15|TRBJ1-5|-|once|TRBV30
CAWSVGQGGNQPQHF
TGTGCCTGGAGTGTAGGGCAGGGTGGCAATCAGCCCCAGCATTTT
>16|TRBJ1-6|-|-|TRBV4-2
CASSQETGRRNSPLHF
TGTGCCAGCAGCCAAGAAACGGGACGGCGAAATTCACCCCTCCACTTT
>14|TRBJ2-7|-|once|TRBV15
CATSRGDLSYEQYF
TGTGCCACCAGCAGAGGGGACCTTTCCTACGAGCAGTACTTC
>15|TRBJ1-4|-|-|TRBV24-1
CATSDWWQGVEKLFF
TGTGCCACCAGTGATTGGTGGCAGGGAGTGGAAAAACTGTTTTTT
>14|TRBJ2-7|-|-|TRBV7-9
CASRGTPRDYEQYF
TGTGCCAGCAGAGGTACACCCCGGGACTACGAGCAGTACTTC
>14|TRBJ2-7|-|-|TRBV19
CASSIEGGAIGQYF
TGTGCCAGTAGTATAGAAGGTGGGGCGATCGGGCAGTACTTC
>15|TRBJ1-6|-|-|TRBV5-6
CASSLESRANSPLHF
TGTGCCAGCAGCTTGGAGAGCAGAGCGAATTCACCCCTCCACTTT
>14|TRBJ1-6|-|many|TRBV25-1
CASSDEGPSSPLHF
TGTGCCAGCAGTGATGAAGGGCCAAGTTCACCCCTCCACTTT
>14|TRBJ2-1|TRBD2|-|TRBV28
CASSQQRGMFEQFF
TGTGCCAGCAGTCAGCAGCGGGGGATGTTTGAGCAGTTCTTC
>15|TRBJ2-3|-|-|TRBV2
CASSDQGLSTDTQYF
TGTGCCAGCAGTGATCAGGGCCTTAGCACAGATACGCAGTATTTT